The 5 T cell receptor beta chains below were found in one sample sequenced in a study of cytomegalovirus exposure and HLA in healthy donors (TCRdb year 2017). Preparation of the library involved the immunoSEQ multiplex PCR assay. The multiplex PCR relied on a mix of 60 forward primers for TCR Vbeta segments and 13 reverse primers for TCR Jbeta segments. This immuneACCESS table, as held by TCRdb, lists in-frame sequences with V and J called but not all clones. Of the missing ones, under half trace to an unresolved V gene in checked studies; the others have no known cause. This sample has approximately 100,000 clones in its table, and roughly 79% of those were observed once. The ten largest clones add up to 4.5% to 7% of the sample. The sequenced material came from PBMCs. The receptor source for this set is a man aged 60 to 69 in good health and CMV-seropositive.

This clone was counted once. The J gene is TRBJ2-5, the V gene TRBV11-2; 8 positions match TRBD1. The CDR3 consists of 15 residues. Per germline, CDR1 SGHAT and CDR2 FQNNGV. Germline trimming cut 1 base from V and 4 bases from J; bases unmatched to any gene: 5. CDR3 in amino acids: CASSLVTGVSETQYF. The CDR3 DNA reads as TGTGCCAGCAGCTTAGTGACAGGGGTTTCAGAGACCCAGTACTTC.

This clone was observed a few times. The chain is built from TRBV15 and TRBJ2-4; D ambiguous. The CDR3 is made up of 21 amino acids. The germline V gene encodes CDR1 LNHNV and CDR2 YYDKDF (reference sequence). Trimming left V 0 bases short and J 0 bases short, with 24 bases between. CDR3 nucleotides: TGTGCCACCAGCAGAGATCCCCGGCGTGCCCAACCCTCTAGAGCCAAAAACATTCAGTACTTC. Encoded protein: CATSRDPRRAQPSRAKNIQYF.

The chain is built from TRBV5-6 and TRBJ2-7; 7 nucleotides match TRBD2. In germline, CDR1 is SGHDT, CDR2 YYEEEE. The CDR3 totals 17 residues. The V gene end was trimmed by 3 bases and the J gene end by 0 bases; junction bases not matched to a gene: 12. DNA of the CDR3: TGTGCCAGCAGCTGGCCGGGGGGACGGTCGAGCTCCTACGAGCAGTACTTC. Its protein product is CASSWPGGRSSSYEQYF.

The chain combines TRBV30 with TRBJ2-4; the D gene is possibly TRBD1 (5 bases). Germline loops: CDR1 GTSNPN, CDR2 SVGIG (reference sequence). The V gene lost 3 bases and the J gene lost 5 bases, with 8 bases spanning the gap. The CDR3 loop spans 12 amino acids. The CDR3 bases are TGTGCCTGGAGCGCGACAGAAAACATTCAGTACTTC. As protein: CAWSATENIQYF.

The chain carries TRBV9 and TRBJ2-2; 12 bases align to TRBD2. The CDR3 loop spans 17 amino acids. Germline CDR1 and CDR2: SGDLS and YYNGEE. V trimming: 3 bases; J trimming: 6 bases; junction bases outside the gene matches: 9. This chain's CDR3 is CASSETRLAGVSGELFF. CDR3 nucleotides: TGTGCCAGCAGCGAGACCAGACTAGCGGGGGTCTCCGGGGAGCTGTTTTTT.